This TCR beta chain stems from a study of T cell responses to AZD1222 COVID-19 vaccine. V lost 0 bases, J lost 2 bases, and 12 bases stayed unmatched. Germline V gene lookup returns CDR1 WNHNN and CDR2 SYGVQD (reference sequence). The CDR3 has 19 amino acids. Profiling relied on immunoSEQ multiplex PCR, and the TCRdb table lists in-frame clones only, not all of them. This sample carries about 110,000 clones, roughly 92% of them seen once, and the ten largest clones take over 2%. The sequencing here drew on peripheral blood, taken 28 days after the second AZD1222 dose. The chain links TRBV10-1 to TRBJ1-5, with 8 bases aligning to TRBD1. This sequence originates from an adult who received the AZD1222 COVID-19 vaccine. The CDR3 DNA is TGCGCCAGCAGTGAGTCGACTCGGGCAGGGGGCTGGGGCAATCAGCCCCAGCATTTT. Translated, it gives CASSESTRAGGWGNQPQHF.